One sample yielded the 2 T cell receptor beta chains listed below, sequenced in a study of glioma-infiltrating T cells after dendritic cell vaccination. As for time point: after dendritic cell vaccination, including at tumor progression/relapse. Assay: immunoSEQ multiplex PCR; the TCRdb copy retains only in-frame clones and omits some. The table has fewer than 85,000 clones, 80% to 90% seen once; the top ten hold about 2.3%. This sample comprised blood, obtained after dendritic cell vaccination. All receptors come from a human donor with glioblastoma.

The V call is TRBV28, the J call TRBJ1-5; D perhaps matches TRBD1 (5 bases). This CDR3 has 14 amino acids. Per the germline V gene, CDR1 is MDHEN and CDR2 is SYDVKM. V lost 5 bases and J lost 5, with 13 bases in between. The CDR3 loop is CASSPRRGDQPQHF. As DNA, the CDR3 is TGTGCCAGCAGTCCCCGGCGGGGGGATCAGCCCCAGCATTTT.

The chain combines TRBV12-5 with TRBJ2-1, with 10 bases identical to TRBD2. The germline V gene has CDR1 LGHNT and CDR2 FRNRAP. Trimming at V came to 3 bases and at J to 6 bases, leaving 2 bases not matched to a gene. This CDR3 is built from 14 residues. The CDR3 DNA reads TGTGCTAGTGGTTTAGCGGGAGGGAGCAATGAGCAGTTCTTC. Amino acid sequence: CASGLAGGSNEQFF.